This T cell receptor (beta chain) was profiled in a study of identical twins. There are a few counts of this clonotype. The antigen remains unidentified. The V end lost 4 bases, the J end lost 0 bases, and 30 bases lay between the germline ends. Germline values: CDR1 MNHEY, CDR2 SVGEGT. The CDR3 runs to 21 residues. Using its own MiXCR run on the 5' RACE reads, TCRdb lists one record per CDR3 protein. The sample shows approximately 700,000 distinct CDR3 sequences, 18% of them seen only once. General study results and limits: Within beta out-of-frame sequences, the excess sharing observed between twins was weaker. Modelling approaches yielded underestimates of out-of-frame TCR alpha sharing between monozygotic twins. Out-of-frame alpha sequences shared by twins showed excess low generation probability.

These same records also appear under a second study, on T cells expressing NK-cell markers.

The chain employs TRBV6-2 or TRBV6-3 and TRBJ1-2, with no clear D. The receptor comes from a woman aged 18-30 years in good health. The sequenced material came from PBMCs. Here the CDR3 DNA reads TGTGCCAGCAGTTCCCGTCGAGTGGGCAGCCTTATCATTAACCCTAACTATGGCTACACCTTC. Translation: CASSSRRVGSLIINPNYGYTF.